A single T cell receptor beta chain is shown here with its context. Antigen: not known. This record belongs to a study of CD8 T cells in ankylosing spondylitis. Trimming at V came to 6 bases and at J to 4 bases, leaving 5 bases not matched to a gene. From germline, CDR1 is SGHRS and CDR2 YFSETQ. The CDR3 length is 15 residues. The study, taken as a whole, reports: In peripheral blood, disease-linked CD8+ clones occurred at relatively low frequencies. Blood from ankylosing spondylitis patients appeared to carry a characteristic roughly 8-variant TCR beta motif.

One entry per CDR3 protein, called by TCRdb with MiXCR from the 5' RACE reads. The table has about 800,000 distinct CDR3 sequences, 10% to 15% seen once; the top ten hold under 0.6%. The J gene is TRBJ2-1, the V gene TRBV5-1; 12 bases agree with TRBD2. The receptor was isolated from a male donor with ankylosing spondylitis. Specimen: blood, either unsorted or a sorted T cell fraction (not recorded which). The CDR3: CASTTSGGHYNEQFF. CDR3 sequence (DNA): TGCGCCAGCACCACTAGCGGGGGGCATTACAATGAGCAGTTCTTC.